This T cell receptor (beta chain) was recovered during a study of T-cell memory formation after mild COVID-19. About the study: There were largely donor-specific TCR clusters.

CDR1 and CDR2 from the germline V gene are LGHDT and YNNKEL (reference sequence). This CDR3 spans 15 amino acids. The V gene end was trimmed by 4 bases and the J gene end by 3 bases; junction bases not matched to a gene: 2. Turning to this clonotype: Antigen unknown.

Study results and limitations: The finding that pre-infection memory included some responding clones suggested that cross-reactive memory joined.

In TCRdb, the 5' RACE reads were re-called with MiXCR into one record per CDR3 protein. The top ten hold more than 25% of the sample, which has roughly 100,000 distinct CDR3 sequences, 9.5% to 15% seen once. The sequence derives from an adult woman who had mild COVID-19 (a few samples of this study predate the infection). Cell type and time point are not known. The sequencing sample was made of PBMCs or a T cell subset sorted from them (not recorded which). The gene calls are TRBV3-1 and TRBJ2-1; 11 bases are a match to TRBD2. This chain's CDR3 is CASSRGTSGYNEQFF. In nucleotides, the CDR3 is TGTGCCAGCAGCCGCGGGACTAGCGGCTACAATGAGCAGTTCTTC.